The TCR beta chain described here comes from a study of blood T cells in healthy people across ages. The germline V gene has CDR1 SNHLY and CDR2 FYNNEI. The CDR3 has 14 amino acids. Between the trimmed V and J ends, which lost 9 bases and 6 bases, there was a span of 19 bases. A sample-barcoded 5' primer and a J-beta primer mix were used in a second PCR of roughly 6 to 12 cycles. Every sample gave at least 3 million paired-end reads containing CDR3. MiXCR was run by TCRdb on the 5' RACE reads, yielding one entry per CDR3 protein. Among around 1.5 million distinct CDR3 sequences listed, around 55% were seen once. As regards this clonotype: Its antigen remains unknown.

Overall study results and limits: No one knew whether donors had CMV, which possibly confounded expanded clonotype changes. More naive CD4+ cells and higher diversity were found in long-lived than in aged donors.

Material: blood. The sequence was collected from a man younger than 30 in good health. The chain couples TRBV2 to TRBJ2-3; TRBD1 or TRBD2 may be the D gene (6 bases each). CDR3 DNA: TGTGCCAGTCGCGTGGGGGGCGCGGTGGATACGCAGTATTTT. Residues: CASRVGGAVDTQYF. Together with reference TRBV2 and TRBJ2-3, the CDR3 gives the full variable domain: EPEVTQTPSHQVTQMGQEVILRCVPISNHLYFYWYRQILGQKVEFLVSFYNNEISEKSEIFDDQFSVERPDGSNFTLKIRSTKLEDSAMYFCASRVGGAVDTQYFGPGTRLTVL.